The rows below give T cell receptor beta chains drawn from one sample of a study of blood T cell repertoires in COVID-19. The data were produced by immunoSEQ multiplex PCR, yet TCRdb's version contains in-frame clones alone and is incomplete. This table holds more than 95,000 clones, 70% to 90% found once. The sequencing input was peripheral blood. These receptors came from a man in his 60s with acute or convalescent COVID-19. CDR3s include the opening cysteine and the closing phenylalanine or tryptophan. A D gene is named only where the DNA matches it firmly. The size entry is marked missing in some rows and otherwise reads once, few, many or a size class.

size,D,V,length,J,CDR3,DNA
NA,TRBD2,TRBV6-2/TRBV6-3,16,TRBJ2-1,CASSYLWGRAPTEQFF,TGTGCCAGCAGTTACTTGTGGGGGAGGGCCCCCACAGAGCAGTTCTTC
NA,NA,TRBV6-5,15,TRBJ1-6,CASSYTTGLNSPLHF,TGTGCCAGCAGTTACACGACAGGTCTTAATTCACCCCTCCACTTT
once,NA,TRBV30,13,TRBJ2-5,CAWARGVGETQYF,TGTGCCTGGGCCAGGGGGGTGGGAGAGACCCAGTACTTC
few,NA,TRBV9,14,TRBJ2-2,CASSARGDTGELFF,TGTGCCAGCAGCGCTCGCGGGGACACCGGGGAGCTGTTTTTT
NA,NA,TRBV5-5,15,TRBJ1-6,CASSVLGHNNSPLHF,TGTGCCAGCAGCGTTCTGGGACACAATAATTCACCCCTCCACTTT
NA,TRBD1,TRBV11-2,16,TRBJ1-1,CASSAGTWDRWTEAFF,TGTGCCAGCAGCGCAGGAACTTGGGACAGGTGGACTGAAGCTTTCTTT
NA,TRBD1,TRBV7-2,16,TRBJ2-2,CASSLGTGGNTGELFF,TGTGCCAGCAGCTTAGGGACAGGGGGTAACACCGGGGAGCTGTTTTTT
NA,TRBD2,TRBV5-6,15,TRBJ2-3,CASSFRQGGSDTQYF,TGTGCCAGCAGCTTTAGGCAGGGAGGGTCAGATACGCAGTATTTT
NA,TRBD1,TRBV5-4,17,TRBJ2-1,CASSANLGQGGYNEQFF,TGTGCCAGCAGCGCGAACCTAGGACAGGGGGGTTACAATGAGCAGTTCTTC
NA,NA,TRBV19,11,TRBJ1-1,CASSFTGLAFF,TGTGCCAGTAGTTTCACAGGGCTGGCTTTCTTT
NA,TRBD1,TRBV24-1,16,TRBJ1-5,CATSDPGQGLDQPQHF,TGTGCCACCAGTGATCCGGGACAGGGTTTGGATCAGCCCCAGCATTTT
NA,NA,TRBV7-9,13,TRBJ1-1,CASSYGRNTEAFF,TGTGCCAGCAGCTATGGGAGGAACACTGAAGCTTTCTTT
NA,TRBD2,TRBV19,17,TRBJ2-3,CASMGFRRGGSTDTQYF,TGTGCCAGTATGGGATTTCGCCGCGGGGGATCAACAGATACGCAGTATTTT
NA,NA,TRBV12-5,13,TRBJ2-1,CASGDRKREREFF,TGTGCTAGTGGTGATCGAAAACGGGAAAGGGAGTTCTTC
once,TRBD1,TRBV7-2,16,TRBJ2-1,CASSPGTGSRINEQFF,TGTGCCAGCAGCCCGGGGACAGGTAGTAGGATCAATGAGCAGTTCTTC
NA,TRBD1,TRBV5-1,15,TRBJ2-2,CASTFGQGAAGELFF,TGCGCCAGCACATTTGGGCAGGGGGCCGCCGGGGAGCTGTTTTTT
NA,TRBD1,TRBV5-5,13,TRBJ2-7,CASSPGQGEEQYF,TGTGCCAGCAGCCCGGGACAGGGGGAAGAGCAGTACTTC
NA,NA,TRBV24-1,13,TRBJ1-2,CATSDSSEYGYTF,TGTGCCACCAGTGATTCCTCCGAGTATGGCTACACCTTC
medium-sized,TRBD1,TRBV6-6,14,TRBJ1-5,CASRRGQGNQPQHF,TGTGCCAGCAGGCGTGGACAGGGCAATCAGCCCCAGCATTTT
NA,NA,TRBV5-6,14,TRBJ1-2,CASSLASRGYGYTF,TGTGCCAGCAGCTTGGCCAGCCGGGGATATGGCTACACCTTC
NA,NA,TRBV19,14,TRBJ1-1,CASSLNRVRTEAFF,TGTGCCAGTAGCCTCAACAGGGTCCGCACTGAAGCTTTCTTT
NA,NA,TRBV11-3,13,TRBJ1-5,CASSLSREQPQHF,TGTGCCAGCAGCTTATCCAGGGAACAACCCCAGCATTTT
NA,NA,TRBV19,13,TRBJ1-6,CASMRGVGSPLHF,TGTGCCAGTATGCGGGGGGTCGGTTCACCCCTCCACTTT
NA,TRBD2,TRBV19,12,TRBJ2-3,CASSMSGGPSYF,TGTGCCAGTAGTATGAGCGGGGGGCCTTCGTATTTT
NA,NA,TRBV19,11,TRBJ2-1,CATSKGNEQFF,TGTGCCACGAGCAAGGGGAATGAGCAGTTCTTC
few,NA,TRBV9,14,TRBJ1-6,CASSAQGNNSPLHF,TGTGCCAGCAGCGCGCAGGGTAATAATTCACCCCTCCACTTT
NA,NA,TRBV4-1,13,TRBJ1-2,CASSPQGNYGYTF,TGCGCCAGCAGTCCCCAGGGAAACTATGGCTACACCTTC
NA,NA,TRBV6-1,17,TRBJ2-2,CASSDVYWRADTGELFF,TGTGCCAGCAGTGATGTTTACTGGCGGGCGGACACCGGGGAGCTGTTTTTT
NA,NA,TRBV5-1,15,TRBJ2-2,CASSFEQATSGELFF,TGCGCCAGCAGCTTCGAACAGGCGACCTCAGGGGAGCTGTTTTTT
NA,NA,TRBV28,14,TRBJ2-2,CASTSGQQTGELFF,TGTGCCAGCACCTCCGGACAGCAAACCGGGGAGCTGTTTTTT
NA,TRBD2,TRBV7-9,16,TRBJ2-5,CASRGSGGRWEETQYF,TGTGCCAGCAGGGGAAGTGGCGGGAGATGGGAAGAGACCCAGTACTTC
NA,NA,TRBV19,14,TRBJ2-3,CASSTRRITDTQYF,TGTGCCAGTAGTACTAGACGGATCACAGATACGCAGTATTTT
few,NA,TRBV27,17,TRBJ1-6,CASSGGGTSSYNSPLHF,TGTGCCAGCAGTGGCGGGGGAACGAGCTCCTATAATTCACCCCTCCACTTT
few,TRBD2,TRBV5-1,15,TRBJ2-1,CASSGGLAGRNEQFF,TGCGCCAGCAGCGGTGGCCTAGCGGGAAGGAATGAGCAGTTCTTC
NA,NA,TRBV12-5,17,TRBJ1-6,CASGPTEEDSYNSPLHF,TGTGCTAGTGGTCCAACCGAGGAGGACTCCTATAATTCACCCCTCCACTTT
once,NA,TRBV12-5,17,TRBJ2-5,CASGLVRGASAQETQYF,TGTGCTAGTGGTTTGGTACGGGGGGCGAGTGCTCAAGAGACCCAGTACTTC
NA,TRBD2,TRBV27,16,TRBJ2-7,CASSSAGQGGFWEQYF,TGTGCCAGCAGTTCAGCCGGGCAGGGAGGGTTTTGGGAGCAGTACTTC
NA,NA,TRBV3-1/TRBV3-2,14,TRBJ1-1,CASSPSAGNTEAFF,TGTGCCAGCAGCCCCTCGGCGGGGAACACTGAAGCTTTCTTT
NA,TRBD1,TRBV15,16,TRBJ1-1,CATSRSTGVLNTEAFF,TGTGCCACCAGCAGAAGTACAGGGGTACTGAACACTGAAGCTTTCTTT
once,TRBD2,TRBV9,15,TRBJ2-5,CASSERLAGVESQYF,TGTGCCAGCAGCGAGCGACTAGCGGGGGTAGAGAGCCAGTACTTC